The source of this T cell receptor beta chain is a study of shared clonotypes between healthy human individuals. The method was immunoSEQ multiplex PCR; TCRdb's version includes in-frame clones alone and lacks a portion of them. The table shows roughly 500,000 clones, with approximately 82% occurring only once. Genomic DNA for unsorted samples was obtained from about 90 million PBMCs. CDR3 length: 15 amino acids. V was trimmed by 3 bases and J by 5 bases, leaving 13 bases between them. Looked up from germline, CDR1 is MDHEN and CDR2 is SYDVKM. The chain uses TRBV28 and TRBJ1-4; unclear D gene. Specimen: PBMCs. The receptor comes from a woman in her thirties or forties in good health. Some clones in this sample may be carry-over from other donors' samples. In DNA, the CDR3 is TGTGCCAGCAGTTTGGAAGGATCGGGGAATGAAAAACTGTTTTTT. Amino acids: CASSLEGSGNEKLFF.